Listed below are T cell receptor beta chains from one sample, sequenced in a study of T-cell reconstitution after alpha-beta-depleted transplantation in children. One entry per CDR3 protein results from TCRdb running MiXCR on the PCR reads. This sample carries roughly 70,000 distinct CDR3 sequences, 4.9% of them seen once, and the ten largest clones take 18%. The sequencing here drew on PBMCs, mostly from graft donor cells, taken 180 days after TCRalphabeta/CD19-depleted stem cell transplant. The receptors originated from a boy under three years old who had a stem cell transplant for acute myeloid leukemia, so the T cells may come from the graft donor. The CDR3 runs from the conserved cysteine through the conserved F or W. The D gene is left open where the match is weak. The listing skips clone size in some rows; elsewhere it reads once, few, many or a size class.

v_gene: TRBV7-2
abundance: many
d_gene: NA
j_gene: TRBJ1-1
CDR3aa: CASSSYPSGTPMNTEAFF
CDR3nt: TGTGCCAGCAGCTCCTACCCATCCGGGACACCCATGAACACTGAAGCTTTCTTT

v_gene: TRBV4-3
abundance: many
d_gene: NA
j_gene: TRBJ2-7
CDR3aa: CASSQDYEGSPSYEQYF
CDR3nt: TGCGCCAGCAGCCAAGATTACGAAGGGAGTCCCTCCTACGAGCAGTACTTC

v_gene: TRBV12-3/TRBV12-4
abundance: many
d_gene: NA
j_gene: TRBJ2-2
CDR3aa: CASSPYFSVGRTGELFF
CDR3nt: TGTGCCAGCAGCCCCTACTTTTCAGTTGGTAGAACCGGGGAGCTGTTTTTT

v_gene: TRBV20-1
abundance: many
d_gene: TRBD1
j_gene: TRBJ1-2
CDR3aa: CSACDREPYGYTF
CDR3nt: TGCAGTGCTTGCGACAGGGAACCCTATGGCTACACCTTC

v_gene: TRBV13
abundance: NA
d_gene: NA
j_gene: TRBJ1-5
CDR3aa: CASSFRGGGNQPQHF
CDR3nt: TGTGCCAGCAGCTTTAGAGGAGGGGGCAATCAGCCCCAGCATTTT

v_gene: TRBV14
abundance: many
d_gene: NA
j_gene: TRBJ2-5
CDR3aa: CASSQEGETQYF
CDR3nt: TGTGCCAGCAGCCAAGAAGGAGAGACCCAGTACTTC

v_gene: TRBV4-3
abundance: many
d_gene: NA
j_gene: TRBJ1-1
CDR3aa: CASSQEPRNTEAFF
CDR3nt: TGCGCCAGCAGCCAAGAACCGCGGAACACTGAAGCTTTCTTT

v_gene: TRBV11-2
abundance: NA
d_gene: NA
j_gene: TRBJ2-5
CDR3aa: CASSSNMGETQYF
CDR3nt: TGTGCCAGCAGCTCCAACATGGGAGAGACCCAGTACTTC

v_gene: TRBV25-1
abundance: many
d_gene: NA
j_gene: TRBJ2-1
CDR3aa: CASSEYTPGQSPYNEQFF
CDR3nt: TGTGCCAGCAGTGAATATACCCCAGGACAGTCTCCCTACAATGAGCAGTTCTTC

v_gene: TRBV7-9
abundance: many
d_gene: NA
j_gene: TRBJ1-4
CDR3aa: CASSLLGGEKLFF
CDR3nt: TGTGCCAGCAGCTTGTTGGGTGGTGAAAAACTGTTTTTT

v_gene: TRBV12-3/TRBV12-4
abundance: many
d_gene: TRBD1
j_gene: TRBJ2-7
CDR3aa: CASSLGTAHYEQYF
CDR3nt: TGTGCCAGCAGTTTGGGGACAGCCCACTACGAGCAGTACTTC

v_gene: TRBV24-1
abundance: many
d_gene: NA
j_gene: TRBJ2-1
CDR3aa: CATSDLLGQFF
CDR3nt: TGTGCCACCAGTGATTTACTTGGGCAGTTCTTC

v_gene: TRBV20-1
abundance: many
d_gene: NA
j_gene: TRBJ2-5
CDR3aa: CSAKVGGRETQYF
CDR3nt: TGCAGTGCTAAGGTGGGGGGGCGTGAGACCCAGTACTTC

v_gene: TRBV29-1
abundance: many
d_gene: NA
j_gene: TRBJ2-7
CDR3aa: CSVGGFGGQPYEQYF
CDR3nt: TGCAGCGTTGGGGGGTTCGGGGGACAGCCCTACGAGCAGTACTTC

v_gene: TRBV20-1
abundance: many
d_gene: TRBD2
j_gene: TRBJ2-1
CDR3aa: CSASLGTSVYNEQFF
CDR3nt: TGCAGTGCTAGTCTAGGGACTAGCGTTTACAATGAGCAGTTCTTC

v_gene: TRBV2
abundance: many
d_gene: NA
j_gene: TRBJ1-2
CDR3aa: CATSPGRDYGYTF
CDR3nt: TGTGCCACCTCGCCAGGTAGAGACTATGGCTACACCTTC

v_gene: TRBV5-1
abundance: many
d_gene: NA
j_gene: TRBJ2-5
CDR3aa: CASSFGGGQETQYF
CDR3nt: TGCGCCAGCAGCTTTGGAGGGGGCCAAGAGACCCAGTACTTC

v_gene: TRBV5-1
abundance: many
d_gene: NA
j_gene: TRBJ2-2
CDR3aa: CASSSGQNTGELFF
CDR3nt: TGCGCCAGCAGCTCGGGACAGAACACCGGGGAGCTGTTTTTT

v_gene: TRBV15
abundance: many
d_gene: NA
j_gene: TRBJ2-5
CDR3aa: CATSTSRMETQYF
CDR3nt: TGTGCCACCAGCACCTCGAGGATGGAGACCCAGTACTTC

v_gene: TRBV6-1
abundance: many
d_gene: NA
j_gene: TRBJ2-3
CDR3aa: CASSESGVNTQYF
CDR3nt: TGTGCCAGCAGTGAGTCGGGGGTAAATACGCAGTATTTT

v_gene: TRBV30
abundance: many
d_gene: NA
j_gene: TRBJ2-1
CDR3aa: CAWRKEGGYNEQFF
CDR3nt: TGTGCCTGGAGGAAAGAGGGGGGCTACAATGAGCAGTTCTTC

v_gene: TRBV7-6
abundance: many
d_gene: TRBD1
j_gene: TRBJ1-6
CDR3aa: CASSLRTGSNSPLHF
CDR3nt: TGTGCCAGCAGCTTAAGGACAGGGAGTAATTCACCCCTCCACTTT

v_gene: TRBV12-3/TRBV12-4
abundance: many
d_gene: NA
j_gene: TRBJ1-1
CDR3aa: CASSLIPGEAFF
CDR3nt: TGTGCCAGCAGTTTAATTCCGGGTGAAGCTTTCTTT

v_gene: TRBV5-1
abundance: many
d_gene: NA
j_gene: TRBJ2-1
CDR3aa: CASSLVSSYNEQFF
CDR3nt: TGCGCCAGCAGCTTGGTCAGCTCCTACAATGAGCAGTTCTTC

v_gene: TRBV24-1
abundance: many
d_gene: TRBD1
j_gene: TRBJ2-1
CDR3aa: CATSDAGQGRYNEQFF
CDR3nt: TGTGCCACCAGTGATGCGGGACAGGGAAGGTACAATGAGCAGTTCTTC

v_gene: TRBV12-3/TRBV12-4
abundance: many
d_gene: NA
j_gene: TRBJ1-2
CDR3aa: CASSLLNYGYTF
CDR3nt: TGTGCCAGCAGTTTGTTGAACTATGGCTACACCTTC

v_gene: TRBV27
abundance: many
d_gene: TRBD2
j_gene: TRBJ2-1
CDR3aa: CASSLSGPGGRVNEQFF
CDR3nt: TGTGCCAGCAGTTTGTCGGGGCCGGGGGGAAGAGTCAATGAGCAGTTCTTC

v_gene: TRBV4-3
abundance: many
d_gene: NA
j_gene: TRBJ1-1
CDR3aa: CASSQDGRTGTRAFF
CDR3nt: TGCGCCAGCAGCCAAGATGGGAGGACCGGGACAAGAGCTTTCTTT